Listed here are 31 T cell receptor beta chains from one sample, sequenced in a study of circulating and synovial CD4+ cells in juvenile arthritis. Libraries were prepared by immunoSEQ multiplex PCR; TCRdb keeps only in-frame clonotypes and omits some of them. The profile shows some 33,000 clones, 90% to 95% of them singletons. The sequenced material came from CD4+ T cells from blood. Receptors were obtained from a human donor with juvenile idiopathic arthritis.

The rearrangement uses TRBV6-5 and TRBJ2-5; D might be TRBD2 (6 bases). V dropped 2 bases and J dropped 1 base, with 14 bases sitting between them. The CDR3 has 16 amino acids. Germline-derived CDR1 and CDR2 are MNHEY and SVGAGI. CDR3 DNA: TGTGCCAGCAGTTACAGAGGACTATCACCCCAAGAGACCCAGTACTTC. Its translation is CASSYRGLSPQETQYF.

This chain connects TRBV9 to TRBJ2-7; D is perhaps TRBD2 (6 bases). The CDR3 covers 14 residues. The V gene's germline CDR1 is SGDLS and CDR2 YYNGEE. The V end lost 2 bases, the J end lost 2 bases, and 11 bases lay between the germline ends. The CDR3 sequence: CASSVGGITYEQYF. For the CDR3, the DNA is TGTGCCAGCAGCGTTGGAGGGATTACCTACGAGCAGTACTTC.

V usage is TRBV13 and J usage is TRBJ1-1; 7 bases agree with TRBD1. The length of the CDR3 is 13 residues. Germline CDR1 PRHDT, CDR2 FYEKMQ (reference sequence). The junction had 5 bases not matched to a gene; V was cut back by 2 bases and J by 8 bases. DNA for the CDR3: TGTGCCAGCAGCTTAAGGACAGGTAGAGAAGCTTTCTTT. It is translated as CASSLRTGREAFF.

V and J are TRBV4-2 and TRBJ1-1, with TRBD1 as a possible D gene (5 bases). Germline V gene sequence: CDR1 LGHNA, CDR2 YNFKEQ. CDR3 length: 14 amino acids. V shed 0 bases and J shed 8 bases, with 13 bases lying between them. The CDR3 DNA is TGTGCCAGCAGCCAAGATAGGGGTACGGTGGAAGCTTTCTTT. Amino acid sequence: CASSQDRGTVEAFF.

The chain employs TRBV5-1 and TRBJ2-5; 11 bases are shared with TRBD2. The CDR3 extends over 17 amino acids. Germline V gene lookup returns CDR1 SGHRS and CDR2 YFSETQ. The J segment lost 1 base and the V segment lost 0 bases, leaving 5 bases of the junction unmatched. As DNA, the CDR3 is TGCGCCAGCAGCTTGGTACTAGCGGGGGCAGCCCAAGAGACCCAGTACTTC. As protein: CASSLVLAGAAQETQYF.

This chain connects TRBV10-3 to TRBJ2-1, with 12 bases fitting TRBD2. This CDR3 is built from 17 residues. Trimming removed 5 bases from V and 0 bases from J; junction bases left unmatched: 5. Germline V CDR1 and CDR2: ENHRY, SYGVKD. The CDR3 region has the DNA TGTGCCATCAGTTCGACTAGCGGGGGTAGCTCCTACAATGAGCAGTTCTTC. Protein: CAISSTSGGSSYNEQFF.

The V and J genes are TRBV7-2 and TRBJ2-2, with 12 bases fitting TRBD2. Germline V gene lookup returns CDR1 SGHTA and CDR2 FQGNSA. V trimming: 7 bases; J trimming: 7 bases; junction bases outside the gene matches: 10. The CDR3 loop spans 16 amino acids. CDR3 sequence: CASTLAGGHVGGELFF. For the CDR3, the DNA is TGTGCCAGCACCCTAGCGGGGGGGCATGTCGGCGGGGAGCTGTTTTTT.

J is TRBJ1-4 and V is TRBV6-1, with D tentatively TRBD1 (6 bases). With 0 bases removed from V and 0 bases from J, the gap between germline ends came to 8 bases. Per the germline V gene, CDR1 is MNHNS and CDR2 is SASEGT. There are 16 residues in the CDR3. The CDR3: CASSEAWTATNEKLFF. In nucleotides, the CDR3 is TGTGCCAGCAGTGAAGCATGGACAGCAACTAATGAAAAACTGTTTTTT.

A note on this clone: A junction end diverges from the germline sequence, so it may reflect a read error. Other nucleotide sequences in the sample specify the same CDR3. V is TRBV6-5 and J is TRBJ1-6; tentative D call: TRBD1 (5 bases). The CDR3 loop spans 14 amino acids. Germline V CDR1 and CDR2: MNHEY, SVGAGI. The CDR3 coding sequence is TGTGCCAGCAGCACAGGCTACTATAATTCCCCCCTCCACTTT. Translating it yields CASSTGYYNSPLHF.

V is TRBV21-1 and J is TRBJ2-5; the table's D gene call, TRBD2, was not cross checked with the DNA. TRBV21-1 is designated a pseudogene. This CDR3 has 10 amino acids. CDR3 sequence: CASTVETQYF. As DNA, the CDR3 is TGTGCCAGCACCGTGGAGACCCAGTACTTC.

This chain uses TRBV29-1 with TRBJ1-2; D gene ambiguous. Germline CDR1 reads SQVTM; CDR2 reads ANQGSEA. The CDR3 consists of 12 residues. V shed 3 bases and J shed 5 bases, with 10 bases lying between them. CDR3 bases: TGCAGCGTTGAGTTGTCATTGTATGGCTACACCTTC. Protein: CSVELSLYGYTF.

V gene TRBV29-1 combines with J gene TRBJ2-7; perhaps TRBD2 as D (5 bases). This CDR3 has 15 amino acids. The V end lost 3 bases, the J end lost 3 bases, and 18 bases lay between the germline ends. Germline CDR1 SQVTM, CDR2 ANQGSEA. The CDR3 DNA reads as TGCAGCGTTGAGAAGGTGGGCCCGGGGAACTACGAGCAGTACTTC. As protein: CSVEKVGPGNYEQYF.

The J gene is TRBJ1-1, the V gene TRBV7-6, with TRBD1 identical over 8 bases. The V segment lost 5 bases and the J segment 10 bases; nucleotides outside the gene matches: 15. The CDR3 runs 15 residues. CDR1 SGHVS and CDR2 FNYEAQ come from the germline V gene. As DNA, the CDR3 is TGTGCCAGCAGCAACCGGACAGGGAGGGGAAGCGGAGCTTTCTTT. This sequence encodes CASSNRTGRGSGAFF.

This rearrangement joins TRBV9 to TRBJ2-3; 12 bases map to TRBD2. The V segment lost 4 bases and the J segment 6 bases; nucleotides outside the gene matches: 9. Germline V CDR1 and CDR2: SGDLS, YYNGEE. This CDR3 contains 16 residues. This chain's CDR3 is CASSLAGTSGRDTQYF. The CDR3 coding sequence is TGTGCCAGCAGCCTTGCCGGGACTAGCGGGCGGGATACGCAGTATTTT.

The chain recombines TRBV4-1 with TRBJ1-5; D call uncertain. The ends were cut back, 1 base at V and 1 base at J, with 14 bases in the middle. Germline V gene data show CDR1 as MGHRA and CDR2 as YSYEKL. The CDR3 has 17 residues. In DNA form, the CDR3 reads TGCGCCAGCAGCCAAGGAATCGGTGGCGGCAGCAATCAGCCCCAGCATTTT. Translation: CASSQGIGGGSNQPQHF.

This chain links TRBV27 with TRBJ2-7; 9 bases align to TRBD2. V was pared by 0 bases and J by 5 bases, with 5 bases of the junction left unmatched. The CDR3 has 15 residues. The germline V gene has CDR1 MNHEY and CDR2 SMNVEV (reference sequence). CDR3 region: CASSLSRGGGNEQYF. The CDR3 DNA is TGTGCCAGCAGTTTATCGCGGGGGGGCGGGAACGAGCAGTACTTC.

The CDR3 loop reads CASSLDRGGETQYF. CDR3 bases: TGCGCCAGCAGCTTGGACAGGGGTGGTGAGACCCAGTACTTC. The chain employs TRBV5-1 and TRBJ2-5; the match to TRBD1 covers 7 bases. The junction had 4 bases not matched to a gene; V was cut back by 0 bases and J by 5 bases. The CDR3 totals 14 residues. CDR1 and CDR2 (germline): SGHRS, YFSETQ.

The chain carries TRBV5-1 and TRBJ2-5; possible D gene TRBD2, 7 bases. The CDR3 is 14 residues long. CDR1 is SGHRS and CDR2 is YFSETQ in the germline V gene. The V end was cut by 0 bases, the J end by 6 bases, with 12 bases between. Written as DNA, the CDR3 is TGCGCCAGCAGCTTGGCCGCGGGGGCCAAGACCCAGTACTTC. This gives the protein CASSLAAGAKTQYF.

This clone appeared once. This rearrangement joins TRBV19 to TRBJ1-2; a weak D match, TRBD1 (5 bases). Trimming stripped 7 bases from V and 4 bases from J, with 13 bases between. The CDR3 runs 13 residues. In germline, CDR1 is LNHDA, CDR2 SQIVND (reference sequence). DNA for the CDR3: TGTGCCAGTATTGGGGAAAGGGGCTATGGCTACACCTTC. This gives the protein CASIGERGYGYTF.

CDR3 residues: CASSLTGNTEAFF. The CDR3 bases are TGTGCCAGCAGTTTAACGGGGAACACTGAAGCTTTCTTT. V usage is TRBV28 and J usage is TRBJ1-1; no firm D call. Trimming shortened V by 2 bases and J by 1 base, and 5 bases separated the two germline ends. The CDR3 has 13 amino acids. Looked up from germline, CDR1 is MDHEN and CDR2 is SYDVKM.

The chain joins TRBV30 to TRBJ1-2; maybe TRBD1 (5 bases). V dropped 4 bases and J dropped 5 bases, with 14 bases sitting between them. Germline V gene lookup returns CDR1 GTSNPN and CDR2 SVGIG (reference sequence). The CDR3 runs to 13 residues. The CDR3 here is CAWKGEGDYGYTF. The CDR3 DNA follows: TGTGCCTGGAAAGGGGAAGGAGATTATGGCTACACCTTC.

The V gene is TRBV7-2, the J gene TRBJ1-2, with TRBD1 matching 7 bases. The ends lost 5 bases at V and 3 bases at J; junction bases unmatched: 9. The CDR3 runs to 15 residues. The germline V gene has CDR1 SGHTA and CDR2 FQGNSA. The CDR3 sequence: CASSLDRSLDYGYTF. CDR3 sequence (DNA): TGTGCCAGCAGCCTGGACAGGTCCCTAGACTATGGCTACACCTTC.

The chain combines TRBV19 with TRBJ2-5; 7 bases agree with TRBD2. V was pared by 7 bases and J by 4 bases, with 9 bases of the junction left unmatched. Germline V CDR1 and CDR2: LNHDA, SQIVND (reference sequence). This CDR3 has 14 residues. Here the CDR3 DNA reads TGTGCCAGTACCCTCGGGGGGAAAGGAGAGACCCAGTACTTC. This translates into CASTLGGKGETQYF.

The V call is TRBV19, the J call TRBJ1-2; 7 bases are shared with TRBD1. Unmatched junction bases numbered 7, after V lost 5 bases and J lost 4 bases. Germline V gene lookup returns CDR1 LNHDA and CDR2 SQIVND (reference sequence). The CDR3 sequence is 14 residues long. CDR3 coding DNA: TGTGCCAGTAGTGTTCGTCAGGGGGTCTATGGCTACACCTTC. Protein sequence: CASSVRQGVYGYTF. Variable domain in full (rest from reference TRBV19 and TRBJ1-2): DGGITQSPKYLFRKEGQNVTLSCEQNLNHDAMYWYRQDPGQGLRLIYYSQIVNDFQKGDIAEGYSVSREKKESFPLTVTSAQKNPTAFYLCASSVRQGVYGYTFGSGTRLTVV.

Points on this clone: This specimen includes other DNA sequences encoding the same CDR3. The rearrangement links TRBV15 to TRBJ1-6; 7 positions agree with TRBD1. Germline V gives CDR1 LNHNV, CDR2 YYDKDF (reference sequence). V shed 4 bases, J shed 6 bases, and the junction held 6 bases outside the gene matches. This CDR3 comprises 15 residues. The CDR3 protein is CATSTETGPNSPLHF. CDR3 nucleotides: TGTGCCACCAGCACTGAGACAGGGCCTAATTCACCCCTCCACTTT.

The V and J genes are TRBV6-1 and TRBJ2-5; 7 bases are a match to TRBD2. Trimming removed 5 bases from V and 3 bases from J; junction bases left unmatched: 6. The CDR3 length is 14 residues. Per germline, CDR1 MNHNS and CDR2 SASEGT. For the CDR3, the DNA is TGTGCCAGCAGTAACCTGGGGACTAAAGAGACCCAGTACTTC. The encoded protein is CASSNLGTKETQYF.

This chain joins TRBV7-9 and TRBJ1-1; D remains ambiguous. Per germline, CDR1 SEHNR and CDR2 FQNEAQ (reference sequence). The CDR3 extends over 15 amino acids. Trimming stripped 3 bases from V and 0 bases from J, with 11 bases between. The CDR3 loop is CASSLSGGLNTEAFF. Written as DNA, the CDR3 is TGTGCCAGCAGCTTGTCGGGAGGGTTGAACACTGAAGCTTTCTTT.

V gene TRBV5-3 combines with J gene TRBJ2-1; TRBD2 matches at 8 bases. TRBV5-3 is classed as an ORF, of uncertain function. J was trimmed by 4 bases and V by 1 base; bases with no gene match: 10. The length of the CDR3 is 17 residues. This CDR3 is CARSLQPAGARYNEQFF. In nucleotides, the CDR3 is TGTGCCAGAAGCTTGCAGCCAGCGGGGGCTCGGTACAATGAGCAGTTCTTC.

V usage is TRBV7-2 and J usage is TRBJ2-5; D is uncertain. CDR1 is SGHTA and CDR2 is FQGNSA in the germline V gene. The V gene lost 3 bases and the J gene lost 5 bases, with 7 bases spanning the gap. The CDR3 covers 12 residues. The chain's CDR3 is CASSFVTETQYF. CDR3 DNA sequence: TGTGCCAGCAGCTTCGTGACTGAGACCCAGTACTTC. Full variable domain (remainder filled in from reference TRBV7-2 and TRBJ2-5): GAGVSQSPSNKVTEKGKDVELRCDPISGHTALYWYRQSLGQGLEFLIYFQGNSAPDKSGLPSDRFSAERTGGSVSTLTIQRTQQEDSAVYLCASSFVTETQYFGPGTRLLVL.

The chain combines TRBV1 with TRBJ2-7; the DNA was not used to check the table's D call, TRBD1. TRBV1 is a listed pseudogene. The CDR3 loop spans 13 amino acids. CDR3 nucleotide sequence: TGCACCAGCATCCCGGACACCTTCTACGAGCAGTACTTC. It specifies CTSIPDTFYEQYF.

This chain uses TRBV19 with TRBJ2-7; a weak D match, TRBD1 (5 bases). Germline CDR1 is LNHDA and CDR2 is SQIVND (reference sequence). The V end was cut by 10 bases, the J end by 3 bases, with 19 bases between. The CDR3 runs to 14 residues. The CDR3 protein is CATGRAGSLYEQYF. CDR3 nucleotides: TGTGCCACCGGTCGGGCAGGGTCCCTCTACGAGCAGTACTTC.